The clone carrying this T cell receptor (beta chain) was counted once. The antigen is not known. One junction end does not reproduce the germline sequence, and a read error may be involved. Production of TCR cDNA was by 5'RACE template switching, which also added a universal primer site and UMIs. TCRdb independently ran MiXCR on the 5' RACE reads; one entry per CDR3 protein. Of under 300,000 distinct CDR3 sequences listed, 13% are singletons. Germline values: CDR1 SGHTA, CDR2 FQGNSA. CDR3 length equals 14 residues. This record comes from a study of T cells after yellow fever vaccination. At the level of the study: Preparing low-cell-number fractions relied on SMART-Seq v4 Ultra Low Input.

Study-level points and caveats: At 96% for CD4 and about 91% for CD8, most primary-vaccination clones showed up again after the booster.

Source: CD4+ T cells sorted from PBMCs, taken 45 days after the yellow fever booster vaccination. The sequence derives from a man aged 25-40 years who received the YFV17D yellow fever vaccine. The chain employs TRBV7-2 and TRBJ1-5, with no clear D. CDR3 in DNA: TGTGCCAGCAGCTCCTACGGCGGCAATAAGCCCCAGCATTTT. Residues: CASSSYGGNKPQHF.